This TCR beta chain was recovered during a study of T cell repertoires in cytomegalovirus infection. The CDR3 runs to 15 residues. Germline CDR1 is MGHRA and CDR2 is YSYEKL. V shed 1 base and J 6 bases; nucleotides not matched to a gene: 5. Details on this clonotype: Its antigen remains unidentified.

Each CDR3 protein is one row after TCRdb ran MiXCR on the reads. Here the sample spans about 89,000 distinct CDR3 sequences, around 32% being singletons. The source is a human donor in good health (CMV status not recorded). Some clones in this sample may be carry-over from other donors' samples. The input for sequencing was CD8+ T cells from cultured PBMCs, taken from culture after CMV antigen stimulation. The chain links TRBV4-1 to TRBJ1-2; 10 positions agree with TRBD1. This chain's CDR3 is CASSQVRTGGNGYTF. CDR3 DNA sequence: TGCGCCAGCAGCCAAGTCCGGACAGGGGGAAATGGCTACACCTTC.